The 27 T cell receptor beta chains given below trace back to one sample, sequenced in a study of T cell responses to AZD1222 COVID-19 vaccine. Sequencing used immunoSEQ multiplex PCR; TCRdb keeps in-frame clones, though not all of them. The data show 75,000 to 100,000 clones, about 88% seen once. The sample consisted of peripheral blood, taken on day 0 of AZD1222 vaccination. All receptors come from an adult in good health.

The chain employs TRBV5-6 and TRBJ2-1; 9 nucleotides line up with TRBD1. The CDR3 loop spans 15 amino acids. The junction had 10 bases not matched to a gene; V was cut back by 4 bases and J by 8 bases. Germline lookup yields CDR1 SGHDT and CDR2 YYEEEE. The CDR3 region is CASSPLGGQGDEQFF. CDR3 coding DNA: TGTGCCAGCAGCCCCCTAGGGGGACAGGGCGATGAGCAGTTCTTC.

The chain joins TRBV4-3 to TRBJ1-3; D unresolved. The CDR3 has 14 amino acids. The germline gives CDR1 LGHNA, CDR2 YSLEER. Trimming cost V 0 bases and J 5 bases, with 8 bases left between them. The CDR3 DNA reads TGCGCCAGCAGCCAAGATGGTCAGCGAAACACCATATATTTT. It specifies CASSQDGQRNTIYF.

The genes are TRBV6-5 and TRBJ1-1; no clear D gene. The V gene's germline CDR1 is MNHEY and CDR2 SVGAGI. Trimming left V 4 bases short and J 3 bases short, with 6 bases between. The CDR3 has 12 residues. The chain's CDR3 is CASSSGYTEAFF. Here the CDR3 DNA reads TGTGCCAGCAGTTCGGGCTACACTGAAGCTTTCTTT.

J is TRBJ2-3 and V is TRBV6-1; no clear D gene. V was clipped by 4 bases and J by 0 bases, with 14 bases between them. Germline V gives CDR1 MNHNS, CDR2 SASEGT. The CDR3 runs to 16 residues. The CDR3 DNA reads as TGTGCCAGCAGTGGCCCCAGGTCAACTAGCACAGATACGCAGTATTTT. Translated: CASSGPRSTSTDTQYF.

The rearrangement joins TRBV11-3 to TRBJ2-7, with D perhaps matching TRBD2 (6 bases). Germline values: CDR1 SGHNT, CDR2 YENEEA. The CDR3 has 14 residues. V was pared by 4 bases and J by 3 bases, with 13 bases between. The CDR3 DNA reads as TGTGCCAGCAGCTCCACCGGGACTTACTACGAGCAGTACTTC. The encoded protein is CASSSTGTYYEQYF.

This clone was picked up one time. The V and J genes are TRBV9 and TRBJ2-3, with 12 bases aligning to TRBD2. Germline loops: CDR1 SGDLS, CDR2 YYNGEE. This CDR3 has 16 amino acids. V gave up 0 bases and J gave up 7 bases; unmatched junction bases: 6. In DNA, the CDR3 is TGTGCCAGCAGCGTAGAACCTAGCGGGGGGGCTTATACGCAGTATTTT. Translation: CASSVEPSGGAYTQYF.

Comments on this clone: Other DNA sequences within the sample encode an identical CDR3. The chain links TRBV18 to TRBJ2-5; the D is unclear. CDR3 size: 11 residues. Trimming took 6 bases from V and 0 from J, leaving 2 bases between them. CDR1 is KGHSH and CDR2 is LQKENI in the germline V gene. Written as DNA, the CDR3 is TGTGCCAGCTCCTACCAAGAGACCCAGTACTTC. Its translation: CASSYQETQYF.

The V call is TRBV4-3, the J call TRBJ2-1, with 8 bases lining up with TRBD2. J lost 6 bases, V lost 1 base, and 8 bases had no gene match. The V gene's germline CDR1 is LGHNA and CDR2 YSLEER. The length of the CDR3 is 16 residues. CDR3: CASSQVSGGAINEQFF. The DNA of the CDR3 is TGCGCCAGCAGCCAAGTATCCGGGGGGGCGATCAATGAGCAGTTCTTC.

The CDR3 loop is CASSLTRGTEAFF. CDR3 sequence (DNA): TGCGCCAGCAGCCTCACCAGGGGGACTGAAGCTTTCTTT. This chain uses TRBV5-1 with TRBJ1-1; 7 bases map to TRBD1. The germline CDR1 and CDR2 sequences are SGHRS and YFSETQ. The CDR3 is 13 residues long. V was clipped by 4 bases and J by 5 bases; unmatched bases: 5.

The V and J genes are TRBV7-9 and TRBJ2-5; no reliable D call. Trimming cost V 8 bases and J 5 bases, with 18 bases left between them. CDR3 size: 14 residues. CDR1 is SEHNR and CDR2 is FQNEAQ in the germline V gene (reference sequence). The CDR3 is CASVATALGETQYF. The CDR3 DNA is TGTGCCAGCGTCGCCACGGCGTTGGGGGAGACCCAGTACTTC. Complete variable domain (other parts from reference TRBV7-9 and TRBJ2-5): DTGVSQNPRHKITKRGQNVTFRCDPISEHNRLYWYRQTLGQGPEFLTYFQNEAQLEKSRLLSDRFSAERPKGSFSTLEIQRTEQGDSAMYLCASVATALGETQYFGPGTRLLVL.

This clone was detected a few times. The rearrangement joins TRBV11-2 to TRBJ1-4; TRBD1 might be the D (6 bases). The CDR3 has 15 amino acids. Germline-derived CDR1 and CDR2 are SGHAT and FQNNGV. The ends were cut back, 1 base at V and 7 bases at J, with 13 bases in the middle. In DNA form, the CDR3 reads TGTGCCAGCAGCTTAGCAGGGCAGGGGCGTGAAAAACTGTTTTTT. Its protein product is CASSLAGQGREKLFF.

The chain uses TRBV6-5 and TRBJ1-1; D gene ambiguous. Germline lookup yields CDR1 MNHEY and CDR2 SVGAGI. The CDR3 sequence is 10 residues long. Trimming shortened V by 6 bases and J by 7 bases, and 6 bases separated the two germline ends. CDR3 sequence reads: CASSGVEAFF. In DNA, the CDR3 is TGTGCCAGCAGCGGGGTTGAAGCTTTCTTT.

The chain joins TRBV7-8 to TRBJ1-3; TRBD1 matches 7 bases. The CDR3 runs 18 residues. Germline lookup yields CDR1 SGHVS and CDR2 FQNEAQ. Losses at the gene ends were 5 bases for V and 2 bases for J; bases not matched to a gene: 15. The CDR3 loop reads CASSTHGQEWGPGNTIYF. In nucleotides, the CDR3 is TGTGCCAGCAGCACCCACGGACAGGAGTGGGGTCCTGGAAACACCATATATTTT.

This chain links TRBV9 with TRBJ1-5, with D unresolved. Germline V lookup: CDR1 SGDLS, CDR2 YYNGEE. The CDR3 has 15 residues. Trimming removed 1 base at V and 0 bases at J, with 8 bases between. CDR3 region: CASSVRGDSNQPQHF. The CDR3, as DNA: TGTGCCAGCAGCGTACGGGGAGATAGCAATCAGCCCCAGCATTTT.

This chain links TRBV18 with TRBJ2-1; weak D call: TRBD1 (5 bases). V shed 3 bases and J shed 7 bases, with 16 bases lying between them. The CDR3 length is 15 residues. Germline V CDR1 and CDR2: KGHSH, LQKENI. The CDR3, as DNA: TGTGCCAGCTCACCGGACCAGGGTTTGTCGAATGAGCAGTTCTTC. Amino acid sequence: CASSPDQGLSNEQFF.

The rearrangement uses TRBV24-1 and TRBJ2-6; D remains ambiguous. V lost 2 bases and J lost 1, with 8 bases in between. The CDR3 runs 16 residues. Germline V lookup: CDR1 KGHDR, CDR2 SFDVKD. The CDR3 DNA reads TGTGCCACCAGTGATTGGCCCGTTTCTGGGGCCAACGTCCTGACTTTC. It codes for CATSDWPVSGANVLTF.

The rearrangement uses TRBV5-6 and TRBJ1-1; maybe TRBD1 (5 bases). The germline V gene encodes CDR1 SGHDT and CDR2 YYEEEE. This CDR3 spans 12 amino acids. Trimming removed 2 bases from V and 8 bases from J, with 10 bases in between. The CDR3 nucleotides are TGTGCCAGCAGCTTTCTACAGGAAGAAGCTTTCTTT. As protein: CASSFLQEEAFF. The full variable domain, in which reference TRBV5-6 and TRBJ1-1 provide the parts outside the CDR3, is DAGVTQSPTHLIKTRGQQVTLRCSPKSGHDTVSWYQQALGQGPQFIFQYYEEEERQRGNFPDRFSGHQFPNYSSELNVNALLLGDSALYLCASSFLQEEAFFGQGTRLTVV.

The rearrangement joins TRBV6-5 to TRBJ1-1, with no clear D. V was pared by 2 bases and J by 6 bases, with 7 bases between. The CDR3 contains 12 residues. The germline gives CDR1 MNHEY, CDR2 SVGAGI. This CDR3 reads CASSYVGAEAFF. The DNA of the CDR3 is TGTGCCAGCAGTTACGTGGGTGCTGAAGCTTTCTTT.

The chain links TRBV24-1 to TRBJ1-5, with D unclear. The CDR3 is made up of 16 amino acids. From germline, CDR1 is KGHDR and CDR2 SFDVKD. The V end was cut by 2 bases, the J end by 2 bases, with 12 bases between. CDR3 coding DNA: TGTGCCACCAGTGATTCCATTGGGCCTCGCAATCAGCCCCAGCATTTT. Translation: CATSDSIGPRNQPQHF.

The chain's CDR3 is CASSTRLSGANVLTF. CDR3 DNA: TGTGCCAGCAGTACCAGACTCTCTGGGGCCAACGTCCTGACTTTC. The chain couples TRBV6-5 to TRBJ2-6; D is unclear. Looked up from germline, CDR1 is MNHEY and CDR2 is SVGAGI. V lost 5 bases and J 0 bases, leaving 8 bases between the germline ends. This CDR3 has 15 amino acids.

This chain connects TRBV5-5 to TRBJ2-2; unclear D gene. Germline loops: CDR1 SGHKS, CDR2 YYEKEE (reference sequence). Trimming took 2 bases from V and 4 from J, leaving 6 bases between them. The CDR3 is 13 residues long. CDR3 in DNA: TGTGCCAGCAGCTTTTTGGCCACCGGGGAGCTGTTTTTT. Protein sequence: CASSFLATGELFF.

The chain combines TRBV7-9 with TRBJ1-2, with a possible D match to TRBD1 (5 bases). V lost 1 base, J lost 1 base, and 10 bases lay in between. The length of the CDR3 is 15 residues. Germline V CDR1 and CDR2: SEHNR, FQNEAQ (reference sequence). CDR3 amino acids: CASSLDDRINYGYTF. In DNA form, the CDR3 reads TGTGCCAGCAGCTTAGATGACAGAATTAACTATGGCTACACCTTC.

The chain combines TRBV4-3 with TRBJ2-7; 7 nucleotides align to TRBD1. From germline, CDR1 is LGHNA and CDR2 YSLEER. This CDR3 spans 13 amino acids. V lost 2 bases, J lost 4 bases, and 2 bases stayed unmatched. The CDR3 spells CASSQRQGYEQYF. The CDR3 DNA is TGCGCCAGCAGCCAACGACAGGGATACGAGCAGTACTTC.

In DNA form, the CDR3 reads TGTGCCAGCTCACTTGGGGACCGAGAGACCCAGTACTTC. This sequence encodes CASSLGDRETQYF. This chain uses TRBV18 with TRBJ2-5; D assignment may be TRBD1 or TRBD2 (5 bases each). Germline CDR1 KGHSH, CDR2 LQKENI. The V end was cut by 4 bases, the J end by 4 bases, with 10 bases between. The CDR3 runs 13 residues.

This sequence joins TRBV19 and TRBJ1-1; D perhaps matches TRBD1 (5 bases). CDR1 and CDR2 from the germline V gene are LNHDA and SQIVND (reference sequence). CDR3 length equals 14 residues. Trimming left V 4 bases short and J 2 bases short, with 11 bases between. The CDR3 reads CASSTPGDNTEAFF. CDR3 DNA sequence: TGTGCCAGTAGTACCCCCGGGGACAACACTGAAGCTTTCTTT.

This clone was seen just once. This CDR3 reads CASTLGQGGVEAFF. Written as DNA, the CDR3 is TGTGCCAGCACCCTTGGACAGGGAGGAGTTGAAGCTTTCTTT. The genes are TRBV3-1 (or the pseudogene TRBV3-2) and TRBJ1-1; 8 bases align to TRBD1. CDR3 length: 14 amino acids. V shed 7 bases, J shed 7 bases, and the junction held 11 bases outside the gene matches. CDR1 and CDR2 (germline): LGHDT, YNNKEL (reference sequence).

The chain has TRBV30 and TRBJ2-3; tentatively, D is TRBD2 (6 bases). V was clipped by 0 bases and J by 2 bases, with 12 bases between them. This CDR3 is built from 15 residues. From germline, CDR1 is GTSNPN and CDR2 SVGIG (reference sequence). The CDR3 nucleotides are TGTGCCTGGAGTGTATCGGGGGTGAACACAGATACGCAGTATTTT. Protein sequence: CAWSVSGVNTDTQYF.